A selection of T cell receptor beta chains follows, all from one sample in a study of Ad26.COV2.S vaccination and SARS-CoV-2 variants. This table comes from immunoSEQ multiplex PCR, and its TCRdb copy is limited to in-frame clones, with some not included. This table has over 200,000 clones, 88% appearing once. The sample consisted of peripheral blood, taken in a trial of Ad26.COV2.S vaccine versus placebo. These receptors were taken from a person aged 18-60 years who received the Ad26.COV2.S COVID-19 vaccine or a placebo. Both conserved end residues are part of each CDR3. The D gene is left open where the match is weak. Expanded clones get a size class; other rows say once, few or many, or leave the size out.

j_call,clone_size,d_call,v_call,cdr3_nt,cdr3_aa
TRBJ1-4,-,-,TRBV19,TGTGCCAGTAGTACAGGGACAACTAATGAAAAACTGTTTTTT,CASSTGTTNEKLFF
TRBJ2-5,-,-,TRBV7-9,TGTGCCAGCGGGGGGGCTCAAGAGACCCAGTACTTC,CASGGAQETQYF
TRBJ2-1,-,-,TRBV28,TGTGCCAGCAGCCAACAGGAGCCCAATGAGCAGTTCTTC,CASSQQEPNEQFF
TRBJ2-7,-,-,TRBV11-1,TGTGCCAGCAGCTTAGGGACAGCCAGGTACGAGCAGTACTTC,CASSLGTARYEQYF
TRBJ1-4,-,-,TRBV7-2,TGTGCCAGCAGCTTAGGGGGCGCACCTCGAGAAAAACTGTTTTTT,CASSLGGAPREKLFF
TRBJ2-7,-,TRBD1,TRBV6-5,TGTGCCAGCAGGGGACAGCCCTACGAGCAGTACTTC,CASRGQPYEQYF
TRBJ2-7,-,TRBD2,TRBV28,TGTGCCAGCAGTTTAACTAGCGGGTCCTACGAGCAGTACTTC,CASSLTSGSYEQYF
TRBJ1-2,-,-,TRBV12-3/TRBV12-4,TGTGCCAGCAGCCCACGGGCCTATGGCTACACCTTC,CASSPRAYGYTF
TRBJ1-3,once,-,TRBV10-3,TGTGCCAGCGGGGGACCCCCTGGAAACACCATATATTTT,CASGGPPGNTIYF
TRBJ1-6,-,-,TRBV7-2,TGTGCCAGCAGCCCACGGTTCAATTCACCCCTCCACTTT,CASSPRFNSPLHF
TRBJ2-7,-,TRBD1,TRBV5-6,TGTGCCAGCAGCTTGGGGGACAGGGGGACCTACGAGCAGTACTTC,CASSLGDRGTYEQYF
TRBJ2-3,once,TRBD2,TRBV29-1,TGCAGCGTTGAGGGACTAGCGGGGGAGGCAGATACGCAGTATTTT,CSVEGLAGEADTQYF
TRBJ2-7,-,-,TRBV7-8,TGTGCCAGCAGCTTACGGGCCAGACCCTCCTACGAGCAGTACTTC,CASSLRARPSYEQYF
TRBJ2-7,-,-,TRBV30,TGTGCCTGGAGTGTAAGCGGGTACCACGAGCAGTACTTC,CAWSVSGYHEQYF
TRBJ2-7,few,-,TRBV11-2,TGTGCCAGCAGTAGGACAGGGACGGGAGGCACCTACGAGCAGTACTTC,CASSRTGTGGTYEQYF
TRBJ2-7,-,-,TRBV19,TGTGCCAGTAGTATGGGTCTCTCCTACGAGCAGTACTTC,CASSMGLSYEQYF
TRBJ1-2,-,-,TRBV7-9,TGTGCCAGCAGCTCGGGGGACAACTATGGCTACACCTTC,CASSSGDNYGYTF
TRBJ2-2,-,-,TRBV1,TGCACCAGCAGCCAAGATTGGGTAGCGGACACCGGGGAGCTGTTTTTT,CTSSQDWVADTGELFF
TRBJ2-2,-,-,TRBV6-5,TGTGCCAGCCGTAGGGTTGCCGGGGAGCTGTTTTTT,CASRRVAGELFF
TRBJ2-2,-,-,TRBV28,TGTGCCAGCAGTTTAATTCAGGGGATTCTATATCCCCCGAACACCGGGGAGCTGTTTTTT,CASSLIQGILYPPNTGELFF
TRBJ1-2,-,TRBD1,TRBV28,TGTGCCAGCAGTTTCGGACAGGGGGTTAACTATGGCTACACCTTC,CASSFGQGVNYGYTF
TRBJ2-2,-,TRBD1,TRBV2,TGTGCCAGCAGGAGGGACAGGGGAGGCGGGGAGCTGTTTTTT,CASRRDRGGGELFF
TRBJ2-2,-,TRBD1,TRBV19,TGTGCCAGTAGTGCAAGACAGGGGACCGGGGAGCTGTTTTTT,CASSARQGTGELFF
TRBJ2-1,few,TRBD2,TRBV7-2,TGTGCCAGCAGCTTAGCTAGCGGGGGTCACAATGAGCAGTTCTTC,CASSLASGGHNEQFF
TRBJ2-1,once,-,TRBV6-6,TGTGCCAGCAGTTACGACAGCGGGGAGCAGTTCTTC,CASSYDSGEQFF
TRBJ2-7,-,TRBD1,TRBV5-8,TGTGCCAGCAGCTTCGGGACAGGGGCACGGGACGAGCAGTACTTC,CASSFGTGARDEQYF
TRBJ1-1,-,-,TRBV4-3,TGCGCCAGCAGCCAAGAGAGGGGCGTGGGCACTGAAGCTTTCTTT,CASSQERGVGTEAFF
TRBJ2-7,-,-,TRBV3-1/TRBV3-2,TGTGCCAGCAGCCGGGGAACATACTACGAGCAGTACTTC,CASSRGTYYEQYF
TRBJ2-2,-,-,TRBV5-4,TGTGCCAGCAGCGCAATGGGAGACGGGGAGCTGTTTTTT,CASSAMGDGELFF